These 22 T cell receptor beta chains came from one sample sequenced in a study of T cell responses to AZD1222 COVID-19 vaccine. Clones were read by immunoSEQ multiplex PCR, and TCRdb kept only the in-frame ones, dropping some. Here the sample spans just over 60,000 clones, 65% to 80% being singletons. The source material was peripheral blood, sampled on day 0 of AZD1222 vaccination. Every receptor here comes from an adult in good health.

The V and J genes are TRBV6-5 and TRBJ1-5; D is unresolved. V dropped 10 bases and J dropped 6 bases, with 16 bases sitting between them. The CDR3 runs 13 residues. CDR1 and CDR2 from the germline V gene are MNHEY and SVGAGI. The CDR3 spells CATSNAPGQPQHF. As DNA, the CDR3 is TGTGCCACTTCGAACGCCCCGGGTCAGCCCCAGCATTTT.

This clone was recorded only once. The CDR3 DNA sequence: TGTGCCAGTAGTCCTAGCGGGGGGCCCCTCCAAGAGACCCAGTACTTC. Residues: CASSPSGGPLQETQYF. The rearrangement joins TRBV19 to TRBJ2-5, with 11 bases lining up with TRBD2. Trimming cost V 5 bases and J 1 base; bases outside gene matches: 6. CDR1 and CDR2 (germline): LNHDA, SQIVND (reference sequence). The CDR3 length is 16 residues.

DNA for the CDR3: TGTGCCAGCAGCCACAGACCGAATGAGCAGTTCTTC. Its protein is CASSHRPNEQFF. This rearrangement joins TRBV7-8 to TRBJ2-1; unclear D gene. The CDR3 extends over 12 amino acids. The germline V gene has CDR1 SGHVS and CDR2 FQNEAQ. Trimming cost V 5 bases and J 7 bases, with 9 bases left between them.

CDR3 DNA sequence: TGTGCCAGTAGCCCAGCCTTGAACACTGAAGCTTTCTTT. Protein: CASSPALNTEAFF. This chain links TRBV19 with TRBJ1-1; D remains ambiguous. Trimming shortened V by 6 bases and J by 0 bases, and 8 bases separated the two germline ends. Germline-derived CDR1 and CDR2 are LNHDA and SQIVND (reference sequence). This CDR3 spans 13 amino acids. Supplemented by reference TRBV19 and TRBJ1-1, the full variable domain reads DGGITQSPKYLFRKEGQNVTLSCEQNLNHDAMYWYRQDPGQGLRLIYYSQIVNDFQKGDIAEGYSVSREKKESFPLTVTSAQKNPTAFYLCASSPALNTEAFFGQGTRLTVV.

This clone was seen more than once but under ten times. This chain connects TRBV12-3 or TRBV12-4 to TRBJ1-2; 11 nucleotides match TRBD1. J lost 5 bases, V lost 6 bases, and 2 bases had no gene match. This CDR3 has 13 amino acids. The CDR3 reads CASRGTGGYGYTF. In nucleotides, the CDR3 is TGTGCCAGCAGGGGGACAGGGGGGTATGGCTACACCTTC.

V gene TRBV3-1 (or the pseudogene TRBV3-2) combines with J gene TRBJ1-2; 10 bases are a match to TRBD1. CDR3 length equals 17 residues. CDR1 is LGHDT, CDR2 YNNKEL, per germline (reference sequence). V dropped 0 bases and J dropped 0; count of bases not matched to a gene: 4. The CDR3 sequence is CASSQERTGGANYGYTF. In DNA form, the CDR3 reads TGTGCCAGCAGCCAAGAACGGACAGGGGGAGCTAACTATGGCTACACCTTC.

CDR3: CASSLDQPFRGYTF. The CDR3 DNA follows: TGTGCCAGCAGCTTAGATCAGCCCTTTCGGGGCTACACCTTC. This sequence joins TRBV7-2 and TRBJ1-2; D uncertain. Trimming removed 1 base from V and 8 bases from J, with 14 bases in between. Germline-derived CDR1 and CDR2 are SGHTA and FQGNSA. The CDR3 loop spans 14 amino acids.

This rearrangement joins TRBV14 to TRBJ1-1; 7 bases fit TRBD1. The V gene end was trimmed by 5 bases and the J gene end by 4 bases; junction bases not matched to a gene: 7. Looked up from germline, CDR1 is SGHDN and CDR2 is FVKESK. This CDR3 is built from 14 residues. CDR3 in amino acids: CASSTTGSGTEAFF. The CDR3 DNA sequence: TGTGCCAGCAGCACGACAGGGTCGGGCACTGAAGCTTTCTTT.

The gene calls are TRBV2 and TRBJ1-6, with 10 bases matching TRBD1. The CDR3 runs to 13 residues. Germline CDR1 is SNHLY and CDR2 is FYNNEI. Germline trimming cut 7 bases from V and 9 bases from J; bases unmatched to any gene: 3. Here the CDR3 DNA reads TGTGCCAGCAAGGGACAGGGGACTTCACCCCTCCACTTT. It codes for CASKGQGTSPLHF.

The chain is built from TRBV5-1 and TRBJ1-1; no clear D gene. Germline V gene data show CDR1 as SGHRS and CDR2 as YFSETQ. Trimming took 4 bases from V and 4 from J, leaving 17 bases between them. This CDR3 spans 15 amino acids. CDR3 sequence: CASSPLEGGSTEAFF. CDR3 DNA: TGCGCCAGCAGCCCGCTGGAGGGTGGGTCCACTGAAGCTTTCTTT. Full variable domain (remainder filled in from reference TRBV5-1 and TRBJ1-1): KAGVTQTPRYLIKTRGQQVTLSCSPISGHRSVSWYQQTPGQGLQFLFEYFSETQRNKGNFPGRFSGRQFSNSRSEMNVSTLELGDSALYLCASSPLEGGSTEAFFGQGTRLTVV.

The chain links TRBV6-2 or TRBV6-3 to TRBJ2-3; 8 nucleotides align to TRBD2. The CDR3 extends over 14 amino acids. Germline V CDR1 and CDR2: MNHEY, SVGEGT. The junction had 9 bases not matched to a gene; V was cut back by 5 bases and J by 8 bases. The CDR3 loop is CASSRRTLAGTQYF. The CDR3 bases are TGTGCCAGCAGTCGGAGGACCCTAGCGGGTACGCAGTATTTT.

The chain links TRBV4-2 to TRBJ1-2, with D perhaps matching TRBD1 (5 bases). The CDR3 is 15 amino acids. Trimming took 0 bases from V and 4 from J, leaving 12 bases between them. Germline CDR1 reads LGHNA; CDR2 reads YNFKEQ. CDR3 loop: CASSQEGQRGYGYTF. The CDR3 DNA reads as TGTGCCAGCAGCCAAGAGGGGCAGCGGGGCTATGGCTACACCTTC.

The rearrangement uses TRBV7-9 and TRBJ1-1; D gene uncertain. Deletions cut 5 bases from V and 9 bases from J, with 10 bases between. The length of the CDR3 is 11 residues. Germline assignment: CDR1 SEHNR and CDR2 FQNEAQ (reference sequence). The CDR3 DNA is TGTGCCAGCAGCCCCGGACCTCAAGCTTTCTTT. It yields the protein CASSPGPQAFF.

Here the CDR3 reads CASSLRLGSTDTQYF. CDR3 sequence (DNA): TGTGCCAGCAGCTTGAGACTAGGCAGCACAGATACGCAGTATTTT. V and J are TRBV5-6 and TRBJ2-3, with D perhaps matching TRBD2 (6 bases). Germline CDR1 SGHDT, CDR2 YYEEEE. This CDR3 spans 15 amino acids. Deletions cut 1 base from V and 0 bases from J, with 9 bases between.

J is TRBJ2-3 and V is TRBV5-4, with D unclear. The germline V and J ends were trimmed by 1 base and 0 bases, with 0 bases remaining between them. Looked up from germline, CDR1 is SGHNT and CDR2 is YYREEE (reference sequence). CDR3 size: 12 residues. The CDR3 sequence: CASSLSTDTQYF. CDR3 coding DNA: TGTGCCAGCAGCTTGAGCACAGATACGCAGTATTTT.

Here the CDR3 reads CASSLAGTYGYGYTF. Here the CDR3 DNA reads TGTGCCAGCAGCTTAGCCGGGACTTACGGTTATGGCTACACCTTC. This chain links TRBV7-9 with TRBJ1-2; the D gene is possibly TRBD1 (5 bases). V lost 0 bases, J lost 5 bases, and 13 bases lay in between. The CDR3 is made up of 15 amino acids. Germline loops: CDR1 SEHNR, CDR2 FQNEAQ (reference sequence). Variable domain in full (rest from reference TRBV7-9 and TRBJ1-2): DTGVSQNPRHKITKRGQNVTFRCDPISEHNRLYWYRQTLGQGPEFLTYFQNEAQLEKSRLLSDRFSAERPKGSFSTLEIQRTEQGDSAMYLCASSLAGTYGYGYTFGSGTRLTVV.

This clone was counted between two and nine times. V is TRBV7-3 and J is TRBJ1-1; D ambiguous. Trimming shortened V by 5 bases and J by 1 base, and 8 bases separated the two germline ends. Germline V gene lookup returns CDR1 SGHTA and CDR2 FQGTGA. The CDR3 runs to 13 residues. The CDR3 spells CASSINSNTEAFF. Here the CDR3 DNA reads TGTGCCAGCAGCATTAATTCGAACACTGAAGCTTTCTTT. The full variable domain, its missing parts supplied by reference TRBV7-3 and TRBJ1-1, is GAGVSQTPSNKVTEKGKYVELRCDPISGHTALYWYRQSLGQGPEFLIYFQGTGAADDSGLPNDRFFAVRPEGSVSTLKIQRTERGDSAVYLCASSINSNTEAFFGQGTRLTVV.

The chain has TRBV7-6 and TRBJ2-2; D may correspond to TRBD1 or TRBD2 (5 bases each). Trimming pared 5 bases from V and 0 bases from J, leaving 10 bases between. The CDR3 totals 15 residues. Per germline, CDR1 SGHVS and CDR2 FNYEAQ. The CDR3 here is CASSRDGANTGELFF. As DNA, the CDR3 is TGTGCCAGCAGCCGGGACGGAGCGAACACCGGGGAGCTGTTTTTT.

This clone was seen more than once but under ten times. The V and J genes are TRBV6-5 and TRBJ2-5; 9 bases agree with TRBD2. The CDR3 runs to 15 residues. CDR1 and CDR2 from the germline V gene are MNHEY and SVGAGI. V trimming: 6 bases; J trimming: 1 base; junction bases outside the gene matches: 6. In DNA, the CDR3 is TGTGCCAGCAGGGAGAGCGGGGGGACCCAAGAGACCCAGTACTTC. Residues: CASRESGGTQETQYF.

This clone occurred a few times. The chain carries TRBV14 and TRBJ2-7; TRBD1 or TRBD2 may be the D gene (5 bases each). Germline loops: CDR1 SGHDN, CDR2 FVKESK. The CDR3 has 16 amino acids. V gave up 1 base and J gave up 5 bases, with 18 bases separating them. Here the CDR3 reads CASSQARLGVGNEQYF. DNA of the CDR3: TGTGCCAGCAGCCAAGCCCGACTGGGGGTTGGGAACGAGCAGTACTTC.

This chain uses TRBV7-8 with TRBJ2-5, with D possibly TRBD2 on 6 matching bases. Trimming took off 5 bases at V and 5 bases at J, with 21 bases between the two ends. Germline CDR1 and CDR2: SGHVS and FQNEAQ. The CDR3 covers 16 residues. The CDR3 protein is CASSPSRLALAETQYF. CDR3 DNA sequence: TGTGCCAGCAGCCCCTCCCGGCTAGCGTTAGCGGAGACCCAGTACTTC.

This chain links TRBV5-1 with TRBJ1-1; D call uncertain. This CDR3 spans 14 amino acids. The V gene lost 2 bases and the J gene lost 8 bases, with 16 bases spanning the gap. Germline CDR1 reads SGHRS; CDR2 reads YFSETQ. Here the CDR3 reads CASSFGHELGEAFF. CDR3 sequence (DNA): TGCGCCAGCAGCTTCGGGCACGAGCTAGGGGAAGCTTTCTTT.